The clone carrying this T cell receptor (beta chain) has more than one count but fewer than ten. Its antigen is as yet unknown. The germline V and J ends were trimmed by 5 bases and 7 bases, with 8 bases remaining between them. The germline V gene has CDR1 SGHAT and CDR2 FQNNGV. The CDR3 runs to 12 residues. The data are from a study of T cell responses to AZD1222 COVID-19 vaccine. Sequenced by immunoSEQ multiplex PCR; TCRdb stores in-frame clones only, minus some. This repertoire shows approximately 96,000 clones, around nine tenths found once; its top ten account for around 10%. Study conclusions and caveats: There were mostly white British donors and more females than males, and clonal diversity was possibly underestimated.

The material sequenced was peripheral blood, taken 28 days after the second AZD1222 dose. This clonotype was sampled from an adult who received the AZD1222 COVID-19 vaccine. The chain employs TRBV11-2 and TRBJ2-2; D is undetermined. CDR3: CASSREVGELFF. Written as DNA, the CDR3 is TGTGCCAGCAGCCGAGAAGTCGGGGAGCTGTTTTTT.